This T cell receptor (beta chain) is drawn from a study of T cell responses to AZD1222 COVID-19 vaccine. The junction had 3 bases not matched to a gene; V was cut back by 2 bases and J by 5 bases. The CDR3 is 13 amino acids. Germline V gives CDR1 SGHNT, CDR2 YYREEE (reference sequence). Study-level results: Sampling captured repertoires only after the peak T cell response. Spike regions recognized by vaccine-associated CD4 TCRs spanned the protein, led by 160-218 and 743-854. Mostly white British, mostly female donors; authors suggested clonal diversity may be underestimated.

TCRdb's copy holds only in-frame clones and misses some; the assay was immunoSEQ multiplex PCR. Of about 100,000 clones detected, around 90% appear once; the ten largest clones hold about 1.5%. This clone was seen just once. Its matching antigen is unknown. The sample was peripheral blood, taken on day 0 of AZD1222 vaccination. The V gene is TRBV5-4, the J gene TRBJ2-5; 7 nucleotides match TRBD1. This clonotype was sampled from an adult in good health. The CDR3, as DNA: TGTGCCAGCAGCTTAGACAGGGTGGAGACCCAGTACTTC. Translation gives CASSLDRVETQYF.